This T cell receptor beta chain emerged from a study of Graves' ophthalmopathy and Graves' hyperthyroidism. The study amplified TCR beta CDR3 regions using RNA transcripts. The library came from an HTBI-primed first-round RT-PCR and a second-round multiplex PCR. TCRdb re-derived calls from the multiplex PCR reads in MiXCR, one entry per CDR3 protein. The sample lists around 1,200,000 distinct CDR3 sequences, about 40% occurring once. Germline lookup yields CDR1 SGHTA and CDR2 FQGNSA. This CDR3 is 17 amino acids long. V shed 6 bases and J 7 bases; nucleotides not matched to a gene: 14. This clonotype appeared a single time.

V and J are TRBV7-2 and TRBJ1-6; 8 positions agree with TRBD1. This TCR was recovered from an adult man with Graves' hyperthyroidism. Sequenced sample: peripheral blood or thyroid tissue (not recorded which). This CDR3 is CASSSGIQGEGNSPLHF. CDR3 DNA sequence: TGTGCCAGCAGTTCGGGGATACAGGGGGAAGGCAATTCACCCCTCCACTTT. The full variable domain, rest sourced from reference TRBV7-2 and TRBJ1-6, is GAGVSQSPSNKVTEKGKDVELRCDPISGHTALYWYRQSLGQGLEFLIYFQGNSAPDKSGLPSDRFSAERTGGSVSTLTIQRTQQEDSAVYLCASSSGIQGEGNSPLHFGNGTRLTVT.